The rows below give T cell receptor beta chains drawn from one sample of a study of blood T cell repertoires in COVID-19. Sequencing was performed with immunoSEQ multiplex PCR; in TCRdb, only in-frame clones are kept and a portion is missing. The sample holds some 300,000 clones, roughly 89% seen once. The sample was peripheral blood. The origin of the receptors is a young woman with COVID-19, enrolled during active disease. Each CDR3 is given with its conserved first and last residue. A D gene is named only where the DNA matches it firmly. Expanded clones get a size class; other rows say once, few or many, or leave the size out.

D: TRBD1
J: TRBJ2-3
V: TRBV4-1
size: once
DNA: TGCGCCAGCAGCCAAGCTACCGGGACAGAGAGCACAGATACGCAGTATTTT
CDR3: CASSQATGTESTDTQYF

D: TRBD1
J: TRBJ1-2
V: TRBV7-9
size: few
DNA: TGTGCCAGCAGCTTGGGACAGCCCTATGGCTACACCTTC
CDR3: CASSLGQPYGYTF

D: NA
J: TRBJ2-1
V: TRBV3-1/TRBV3-2
size: NA
DNA: TGTGCCAGCAGCCAAGACTGGAGCGCGAAGTTCTTC
CDR3: CASSQDWSAKFF

D: NA
J: TRBJ2-2
V: TRBV5-1
size: NA
DNA: TGCGCCAGCAGCTTGGTCGAGACCGGGGAGCTGTTTTTT
CDR3: CASSLVETGELFF

D: NA
J: TRBJ2-1
V: TRBV29-1
size: NA
DNA: TGCAGCGTTGTAGGGAGTATCTCCTACAATGAGCAGTTCTTC
CDR3: CSVVGSISYNEQFF

D: TRBD1
J: TRBJ2-1
V: TRBV19
size: NA
DNA: TGTGCCAGTAGTATAGGTGGACAGGGGGGCAATGAGCAGTTCTTC
CDR3: CASSIGGQGGNEQFF

D: NA
J: TRBJ1-1
V: TRBV10-3
size: NA
DNA: TGTGCCATCAGTGCGGCCGGGGGCACTGAAGCTTTCTTT
CDR3: CAISAAGGTEAFF

D: TRBD1
J: TRBJ1-2
V: TRBV7-2
size: NA
DNA: TGTGCCAGCAGCCCGAGGAGGGGGACAGCGGTGGGCTACACCTTC
CDR3: CASSPRRGTAVGYTF

D: NA
J: TRBJ1-1
V: TRBV5-6
size: NA
DNA: TGTGCCAGCAGCTTGTGGAGGCTACGGAGGGGCACTGAAGCTTTCTTT
CDR3: CASSLWRLRRGTEAFF

D: NA
J: TRBJ2-2
V: TRBV4-2
size: NA
DNA: TGTGCCAGCAGCCAAGATCGCGGGAACACCGGGGAGCTGTTTTTT
CDR3: CASSQDRGNTGELFF

D: NA
J: TRBJ1-4
V: TRBV16
size: NA
DNA: TGTGCCAGCAGCCAGGAGTTCGTAGGTGAAAAACTGTTTTTT
CDR3: CASSQEFVGEKLFF

D: NA
J: TRBJ1-2
V: TRBV5-4
size: NA
DNA: TGTGCCAGCAGCGACTCGACAGCATTCTATGGCTACACCTTC
CDR3: CASSDSTAFYGYTF

D: NA
J: TRBJ1-1
V: TRBV4-1
size: NA
DNA: TGCGCCAGCAGCCAAGGGTACGGGAACACTGAAGCTTTCTTT
CDR3: CASSQGYGNTEAFF

D: NA
J: TRBJ1-2
V: TRBV19
size: NA
DNA: TGTGCCAGTAGTATAGTTCTAGGGGCATATGGCTACACCTTC
CDR3: CASSIVLGAYGYTF

D: NA
J: TRBJ2-2
V: TRBV24-1
size: NA
DNA: TGTGCCACCAGTGATTGGACTAACCCGAACACCGGGGAGCTGTTTTTT
CDR3: CATSDWTNPNTGELFF

D: TRBD1
J: TRBJ1-1
V: TRBV2
size: NA
DNA: TGTGCCAGCAGCCGACAGGGGAACACTGAAGCTTTCTTT
CDR3: CASSRQGNTEAFF

D: NA
J: TRBJ1-6
V: TRBV12-3/TRBV12-4
size: NA
DNA: TGTGCCAGCAGTTTCGGGAGGTCACCCCTCCACTTT
CDR3: CASSFGRSPLHF

D: NA
J: TRBJ2-5
V: TRBV7-2
size: NA
DNA: TGTGCCAGCAGCTTAGAATGGGGGCGGAAAGAGACCCAGTACTTC
CDR3: CASSLEWGRKETQYF

D: NA
J: TRBJ1-3
V: TRBV19
size: NA
DNA: TGTGCCAGTGAACCTACCCTAGGCGTCTCTGGAAACACCATATATTTT
CDR3: CASEPTLGVSGNTIYF

D: TRBD2
J: TRBJ2-3
V: TRBV7-9
size: NA
DNA: TGTGCCAGCGGTTACAGGGCCCGGGGGGGAGATACGCAGTATTTT
CDR3: CASGYRARGGDTQYF

D: NA
J: TRBJ2-2
V: TRBV15
size: NA
DNA: TGTGCCACCAGCAGTACGAACACCGGGGAGCTGTTTTTT
CDR3: CATSSTNTGELFF

D: NA
J: TRBJ1-5
V: TRBV5-4
size: few
DNA: TGTGCCAGCAGCTTTCCGGCGGGGCAGCCCCAGCATTTT
CDR3: CASSFPAGQPQHF

D: NA
J: TRBJ2-1
V: TRBV2
size: NA
DNA: TGTGCCAGCAGTCTTCAGGGGATCCTTTACAATGAGCAGTTCTTC
CDR3: CASSLQGILYNEQFF

D: NA
J: TRBJ1-5
V: TRBV15
size: once
DNA: TGTGCCACCAGCAGCACCGACAGTAGCAATCAGCCCCAGCATTTT
CDR3: CATSSTDSSNQPQHF

D: NA
J: TRBJ1-1
V: TRBV7-9
size: NA
DNA: TGTGCCAGCAGCCCTCCCGCCCCACAGTGGGCTTTCTTT
CDR3: CASSPPAPQWAFF

D: TRBD1
J: TRBJ1-2
V: TRBV29-1
size: NA
DNA: TGCAGCGTAAGCCCGGGACAGGCAATTTATGGCTACACCTTC
CDR3: CSVSPGQAIYGYTF

D: NA
J: TRBJ1-3
V: TRBV3-1/TRBV3-2
size: NA
DNA: TGTGCCAGCAGCCACCTAGACAGCATAACAGTAAACACCATATATTTT
CDR3: CASSHLDSITVNTIYF

D: NA
J: TRBJ2-3
V: TRBV30
size: once
DNA: TGTGCCTGGAGCAGAGGGGGTGCAGATACGCAGTATTTT
CDR3: CAWSRGGADTQYF

D: TRBD1
J: TRBJ1-4
V: TRBV7-9
size: NA
DNA: TGTGCCAGCAGCTTTCGGGGACAGGGGTATGAAAAACTGTTTTTT
CDR3: CASSFRGQGYEKLFF

D: NA
J: TRBJ2-1
V: TRBV4-1
size: NA
DNA: TGCGCCAGCGCCGGGGAAGGAGTTAGTGAGCAGTTCTTC
CDR3: CASAGEGVSEQFF

D: TRBD1
J: TRBJ1-1
V: TRBV5-1
size: few
DNA: TGCGCCAGCAGCTGGCAGGGGGGCTATGACCCTGAAGCTTTCTTT
CDR3: CASSWQGGYDPEAFF

D: NA
J: TRBJ2-2
V: TRBV6-2/TRBV6-3
size: NA
DNA: TGTGCCAGCAGTTACTCCAGGATGGGTGGGAACACCGGGGAGCTGTTTTTT
CDR3: CASSYSRMGGNTGELFF

D: NA
J: TRBJ1-2
V: TRBV2
size: NA
DNA: TGTGCCAGCAGTGAAGCGCTGGAGGATGGCTACACCTTC
CDR3: CASSEALEDGYTF

D: TRBD1
J: TRBJ1-2
V: TRBV10-3
size: NA
DNA: TGTGCCATCAGTGAGCCGGGACAGGGGGTGGATGGCTACACCTTC
CDR3: CAISEPGQGVDGYTF

D: NA
J: TRBJ1-1
V: TRBV12-3/TRBV12-4
size: once
DNA: TGTGCCAGCAGTTTTGCGGGGAACACTGAAGCTTTCTTT
CDR3: CASSFAGNTEAFF

D: TRBD2
J: TRBJ2-1
V: TRBV5-1
size: NA
DNA: TGCGCCAGCAGCTCCAGGCTAGCGGGGGGGCGCGGTGAGCAGTTCTTC
CDR3: CASSSRLAGGRGEQFF

D: NA
J: TRBJ2-2
V: TRBV27
size: NA
DNA: TGTGCCAGCAGTCCGAGGGGGTGGACCGGGGAGCTGTTTTTT
CDR3: CASSPRGWTGELFF

D: NA
J: TRBJ1-4
V: TRBV7-9
size: NA
DNA: TGTGCCAGCAGCACTACAGGCTTTGGGACTAATGAAAAACTGTTTTTT
CDR3: CASSTTGFGTNEKLFF

D: TRBD1
J: TRBJ1-1
V: TRBV29-1
size: NA
DNA: TGCAGCGCCCACAGGGGCAAAAGGAACACTGAAGCTTTCTTT
CDR3: CSAHRGKRNTEAFF

D: TRBD1
J: TRBJ1-6
V: TRBV28
size: NA
DNA: TGTGCCAGCAGATCCGGGACAGTGAATTCACCCCTCCACTTT
CDR3: CASRSGTVNSPLHF

D: NA
J: TRBJ1-1
V: TRBV6-5
size: few
DNA: TGTGCCAGCAGCTACACATGGACTGAAGCTTTCTTT
CDR3: CASSYTWTEAFF

D: NA
J: TRBJ1-1
V: TRBV28
size: NA
DNA: TGTGCCAGCAGTTTACTCTGGGGGCGCGGAGGTGAAGCTTTCTTT
CDR3: CASSLLWGRGGEAFF

D: TRBD1
J: TRBJ1-2
V: TRBV5-4
size: NA
DNA: TGTGCCAGCAGCTCGGACAGGCTTGGAGGCTACACCTTC
CDR3: CASSSDRLGGYTF

D: NA
J: TRBJ1-2
V: TRBV9
size: NA
DNA: TGTGCCAGCAGCAGGGACACCGCTAACTATGGCTACACCTTC
CDR3: CASSRDTANYGYTF

D: NA
J: TRBJ1-6
V: TRBV7-4
size: NA
DNA: TGTGCCAGCAGCTTAGGGATAAAGGGACCCCAGGGGTATAATTCACCCCTCCACTTT
CDR3: CASSLGIKGPQGYNSPLHF

D: TRBD2
J: TRBJ2-1
V: TRBV13
size: NA
DNA: TGTGCCAGCAGGTTGACTAGCGGCCTTGGGGATGAGCAGTTCTTC
CDR3: CASRLTSGLGDEQFF

D: TRBD2
J: TRBJ2-3
V: TRBV5-4
size: NA
DNA: TGTGCCAGCAACACCTTAGCGGGGGGGGCTGATACGCAGTATTTT
CDR3: CASNTLAGGADTQYF

D: NA
J: TRBJ1-5
V: TRBV3-1/TRBV3-2
size: NA
DNA: TGTGCCAGCAGCGAGCGGGGAGTTTTAGATCAGCCCCAGCATTTT
CDR3: CASSERGVLDQPQHF

D: NA
J: TRBJ2-3
V: TRBV5-6
size: NA
DNA: TGTGCCAGCAGCCTGCTGAACAGGCCCCTGTCTTTAAGCACAGATACGCAGTATTTT
CDR3: CASSLLNRPLSLSTDTQYF

D: TRBD2
J: TRBJ2-1
V: TRBV2
size: NA
DNA: TGTGCCAGCAGCGCCAGGGCTAGCGGCTCCTACAATGAGCAGTTCTTC
CDR3: CASSARASGSYNEQFF

D: NA
J: TRBJ1-1
V: TRBV13
size: few
DNA: TGTGCCAGCAGCCTGTCGAGGGACACTGAAGCTTTCTTT
CDR3: CASSLSRDTEAFF